The TCR beta chain under discussion was sequenced for a study of identical twins. In TCRdb, the 5' RACE reads were re-called with MiXCR into one record per CDR3 protein. The table shows approximately 500,000 distinct CDR3 sequences, with around 24% occurring only once. Study observations and caveats: Within beta out-of-frame sequences, the excess sharing observed between twins was weaker. A partial confounding effect on zero-insertion analyses could come from invariant MAIT and iNKT cells. Beta clonotypes that were abundant in cord blood contained fewer insertions, a pattern absent from memory repertoires.

This clonotype was seen more than once but under ten times. Its target is not known. Trimming took 4 bases from V and 3 from J, leaving 10 bases between them. There are 12 residues in the CDR3. Germline CDR1 is SQVTM and CDR2 is ANQGSEA. The same data also contributed to another study, on T cells expressing NK-cell markers. Per that study: A range of roughly 1.0-8% of CD8+ T cells consisted of dominant NKG2C+ clonotypes in six donors.

This clonotype originated in a woman in her late teens or twenties in good health. The rearrangement joins TRBV29-1 to TRBJ2-7; D may be TRBD2 (6 bases). Sequenced material: CD4+ T cells sorted from blood. For the CDR3, the DNA is TGCAGCGTTGCGTGGGACTTCTACGAGCAGTACTTC. This sequence encodes CSVAWDFYEQYF.